These 25 T cell receptor beta chains were all obtained from the same sample, sequenced in a study of T cell responses to AZD1222 COVID-19 vaccine. TCRdb keeps only in-frame clones here, not all; method: immunoSEQ multiplex PCR. The data contain tens of thousands of clones, 88% of them singletons. The sequenced sample was peripheral blood, obtained on day 0 of AZD1222 vaccination. The receptors shown here come from an adult in good health.

This clone was counted between two and nine times. The chain employs TRBV19 and TRBJ1-6; no clear D. Germline CDR1 LNHDA, CDR2 SQIVND (reference sequence). CDR3 length equals 13 residues. V was clipped by 3 bases and J by 6 bases, with 6 bases between them. The CDR3 reads CASSIFANSPLHF. In DNA, the CDR3 is TGTGCCAGTAGTATCTTTGCTAATTCACCCCTCCACTTT.

V gene TRBV5-1 combines with J gene TRBJ2-2; 7 positions match TRBD2. Looked up from germline, CDR1 is SGHRS and CDR2 is YFSETQ. The junction had 4 bases not matched to a gene; V was cut back by 1 base and J by 1 base. The CDR3 sequence is 16 residues long. CDR3 sequence: CASSLTASGNTGELFF. CDR3 nucleotide sequence: TGCGCCAGCAGCTTGACGGCTAGCGGGAACACCGGGGAGCTGTTTTTT.

The V and J genes are TRBV11-1 and TRBJ2-4; D call uncertain. Trimming removed 1 base at V and 0 bases at J, with 4 bases between. The germline V gene encodes CDR1 SGHAT and CDR2 FQDESV (reference sequence). CDR3 length: 14 residues. The CDR3 sequence: CASSLDLAKNIQYF. CDR3 sequence (DNA): TGTGCCAGCAGCTTAGACCTAGCCAAAAACATTCAGTACTTC.

This clone was detected only once. The genes are TRBV28 and TRBJ1-3; D is unresolved. The CDR3 covers 12 residues. Germline-derived CDR1 and CDR2 are MDHEN and SYDVKM. V was pared by 3 bases and J by 3 bases, with 3 bases between. In DNA form, the CDR3 reads TGTGCCAGCAGTTTCTATGGAAACACCATATATTTT. Its protein product is CASSFYGNTIYF.

The chain couples TRBV5-1 to TRBJ2-1; perhaps TRBD1 as D (5 bases). Per the germline V gene, CDR1 is SGHRS and CDR2 is YFSETQ. V was pared by 0 bases and J by 6 bases, with 13 bases between. The CDR3 has 15 residues. The CDR3 loop is CASSLAATGVNEQFF. The CDR3 bases are TGCGCCAGCAGCTTGGCCGCAACAGGCGTCAATGAGCAGTTCTTC. The full variable domain, completed using reference TRBV5-1 and TRBJ2-1, is KAGVTQTPRYLIKTRGQQVTLSCSPISGHRSVSWYQQTPGQGLQFLFEYFSETQRNKGNFPGRFSGRQFSNSRSEMNVSTLELGDSALYLCASSLAATGVNEQFFGPGTRLTVL.

V and J are TRBV6-5 and TRBJ2-5; a possible D gene is TRBD1 (6 bases). V lost 4 bases, J lost 2 bases, and 11 bases lay in between. CDR1 and CDR2 from the germline V gene are MNHEY and SVGAGI. This CDR3 contains 14 residues. The CDR3 is CASSFGQLQETQYF. CDR3 nucleotide sequence: TGTGCCAGCAGTTTCGGACAGCTTCAAGAGACCCAGTACTTC.

This rearrangement joins TRBV27 to TRBJ1-4; 10 nucleotides line up with TRBD1. Germline CDR1 and CDR2: MNHEY and SMNVEV (reference sequence). This CDR3 has 17 amino acids. V lost 1 base and J lost 6; bases outside the gene matches: 8. The CDR3 region is CASSLFARTGGDEKLFF. The CDR3 DNA is TGTGCCAGCAGTTTATTCGCCCGGACAGGGGGAGATGAAAAACTGTTTTTT.

This clone was counted between two and nine times. The J gene is TRBJ2-3, the V gene TRBV4-3; the match to TRBD1 covers 10 bases. Germline V gene lookup returns CDR1 LGHNA and CDR2 YSLEER. The CDR3 runs to 16 residues. V gave up 0 bases and J gave up 6 bases; unmatched junction bases: 6. CDR3 DNA: TGCGCCAGCAGCCAAGAGCCCGGGACAGGGGCCGATACGCAGTATTTT. It translates to CASSQEPGTGADTQYF.

The J gene is TRBJ2-5, the V gene TRBV7-9, with TRBD2 identical over 7 bases. CDR3 length equals 16 residues. V dropped 1 base and J dropped 6; count of bases not matched to a gene: 11. Per the germline V gene, CDR1 is SEHNR and CDR2 is FQNEAQ (reference sequence). In DNA form, the CDR3 reads TGTGCCAGCAGCTTAGGAGGCCACAGGACTAGGCAGACCCAGTACTTC. Residues: CASSLGGHRTRQTQYF.

The chain links TRBV7-2 to TRBJ1-5; D gene ambiguous. This CDR3 is built from 13 residues. V was shortened by 5 bases and J by 7 bases, with 12 bases between the two germline ends. CDR1 and CDR2 from the germline V gene are SGHTA and FQGNSA. The CDR3 nucleotides are TGTGCCAGCAGCCCGGCGGAGGTGCAGCCCCAGCATTTT. This codes for CASSPAEVQPQHF.

The chain carries TRBV18 and TRBJ1-3; D might be TRBD1 (5 bases). Germline V lookup: CDR1 KGHSH, CDR2 LQKENI. The CDR3 sequence is 15 residues long. Between the trimmed V and J ends, which lost 2 bases and 0 bases, there was a span of 8 bases. CDR3 sequence: CASSPGAASGNTIYF. The DNA of the CDR3 is TGTGCCAGCTCACCAGGGGCAGCCTCTGGAAACACCATATATTTT.

This clone has more than one count but fewer than ten. The chain links TRBV25-1 to TRBJ1-2; D is undetermined. Germline V lookup: CDR1 MGHDK, CDR2 SYGVNS. The CDR3 has 11 residues. V was trimmed by 8 bases and J by 1 base, leaving 5 bases between them. This CDR3 reads CASFNNYGYTF. The CDR3 DNA reads TGTGCCAGCTTTAATAACTATGGCTACACCTTC.

The chain has TRBV24-1 and TRBJ1-5; 10 bases agree with TRBD1. J lost 4 bases, V lost 3 bases, and 5 bases had no gene match. The CDR3 loop spans 16 amino acids. Germline-derived CDR1 and CDR2 are KGHDR and SFDVKD. This CDR3 is CATSDRGQGGNQPQHF. The CDR3 DNA reads TGTGCCACCAGTGATAGAGGACAGGGGGGAAATCAGCCCCAGCATTTT.

This chain connects TRBV19 to TRBJ1-1; unclear D gene. Per germline, CDR1 LNHDA and CDR2 SQIVND (reference sequence). This CDR3 is built from 12 residues. CDR3 residues: CASMRYRTEAFF. In DNA, the CDR3 is TGTGCTTCCATGCGATACCGAACTGAAGCTTTCTTT.

This sequence joins TRBV4-1 and TRBJ2-2; 10 nucleotides line up with TRBD1. Germline CDR1 and CDR2: MGHRA and YSYEKL. The CDR3 sequence is 16 residues long. The ends lost 3 bases at V and 3 bases at J; junction bases unmatched: 4. The CDR3 coding sequence is TGCGCCAGCAGCCACCCTGACAGGGGGCACACCGGGGAGCTGTTTTTT. Amino acids: CASSHPDRGHTGELFF.

J is TRBJ2-7 and V is TRBV18, with D unresolved. This CDR3 has 13 residues. Trimming shortened V by 3 bases and J by 0 bases, and 6 bases separated the two germline ends. Germline loops: CDR1 KGHSH, CDR2 LQKENI. The CDR3 spells CASSPSASYEQYF. As DNA, the CDR3 is TGTGCCAGCTCACCCTCAGCCTCCTACGAGCAGTACTTC.

This clone was counted a few times. The chain couples TRBV6-5 to TRBJ2-7; 9 positions agree with TRBD1. Trimming removed 8 bases from V and 5 bases from J; junction bases left unmatched: 10. This CDR3 comprises 14 residues. Germline lookup yields CDR1 MNHEY and CDR2 SVGAGI. CDR3 loop: CASVVGTGIDEQYF. CDR3 in DNA: TGTGCCAGCGTGGTAGGGACAGGGATCGACGAGCAGTACTTC.

The gene calls are TRBV7-9 and TRBJ1-3; D remains ambiguous. The CDR3 is 15 amino acids. V lost 5 bases, J lost 0 bases, and 11 bases lay in between. Germline CDR1 SEHNR, CDR2 FQNEAQ (reference sequence). CDR3 protein: CASSQERFSGNTIYF. The CDR3 bases are TGTGCCAGCAGCCAAGAACGTTTCTCTGGAAACACCATATATTTT.

This clone was seen a handful of times. The chain carries TRBV27 and TRBJ2-1; maybe TRBD1 (5 bases). This CDR3 is built from 14 residues. Trimming removed 5 bases at V and 2 bases at J, with 10 bases between. Germline V gene data show CDR1 as MNHEY and CDR2 as SMNVEV (reference sequence). DNA for the CDR3: TGTGCCAGCAGTCGAACAGGTACCTACAATGAGCAGTTCTTC. Translation gives CASSRTGTYNEQFF.

This clone appeared a single time. The chain carries TRBV29-1 and TRBJ2-2, with D perhaps given as TRBD1 or TRBD2 (5 bases each). V gave up 4 bases and J gave up 4 bases, with 13 bases separating them. The CDR3 covers 14 residues. CDR1 and CDR2 (germline): SQVTM, ANQGSEA. The CDR3: CSVVHGGTTGELFF. The CDR3 DNA follows: TGCAGCGTTGTTCATGGGGGAACCACCGGGGAGCTGTTTTTT.

This sequence joins TRBV3-1 (or the pseudogene TRBV3-2) and TRBJ2-7, with a possible D match to TRBD2 (6 bases). CDR3 length equals 15 residues. Germline V CDR1 and CDR2: LGHDT, YNNKEL (reference sequence). V lost 4 bases and J lost 2, with 15 bases in between. CDR3 DNA: TGTGCCAGCAGCCGTGGTGGACTATCTACCTACGAGCAGTACTTC. This codes for CASSRGGLSTYEQYF.

The V call is TRBV19, the J call TRBJ2-1, with D tentatively TRBD1 or TRBD2 (5 bases each). The CDR3 is made up of 15 amino acids. Looked up from germline, CDR1 is LNHDA and CDR2 is SQIVND (reference sequence). Trimming cost V 4 bases and J 2 bases, with 12 bases left between them. CDR3 DNA: TGTGCCAGTAGTACCCGACTGGGACCCTACAATGAGCAGTTCTTC. Translated, it gives CASSTRLGPYNEQFF.

This sequence joins TRBV15 and TRBJ2-3; the D gene could be TRBD1 or TRBD2 (5 bases each). Germline CDR1 LNHNV, CDR2 YYDKDF (reference sequence). This CDR3 has 15 residues. Trimming took off 5 bases at V and 2 bases at J, with 14 bases between the two ends. The chain's CDR3 is CATSPPGRTTDTQYF. CDR3 bases: TGTGCCACCAGCCCTCCGGGACGGACCACAGATACGCAGTATTTT.

This clone came up once. The chain recombines TRBV9 with TRBJ2-3; the D gene is possibly TRBD2 (5 bases). The CDR3 spans 14 residues. Trimming took 4 bases from V and 0 from J, leaving 9 bases between them. CDR1 is SGDLS and CDR2 is YYNGEE in the germline V gene. As DNA, the CDR3 is TGTGCCAGCAGCCCCGGGAAAAGCACAGATACGCAGTATTTT. Translated, it gives CASSPGKSTDTQYF.

This sequence joins TRBV29-1 and TRBJ2-7, with 8 bases aligning to TRBD1. V trimming: 4 bases; J trimming: 4 bases; junction bases outside the gene matches: 12. The CDR3 loop spans 15 amino acids. The germline V gene has CDR1 SQVTM and CDR2 ANQGSEA. CDR3 residues: CSVGFWGQGAYEQYF. CDR3 in DNA: TGCAGCGTTGGATTTTGGGGGCAGGGGGCGTACGAGCAGTACTTC.